A single sample gave rise to the 14 T cell receptor beta chains below, sequenced in a study of identical twins' blood T cells. One entry per CDR3 protein results from TCRdb running MiXCR on the 5' RACE reads. The data hold 350,000 to 400,000 distinct CDR3 sequences, with about 28% observed a single time. Sequenced sample: PBMCs. The source of these receptors is a woman aged 18-49 years in good health.

The chain couples TRBV20-1 to TRBJ2-7; either TRBD1 or TRBD2 may fit D (5 bases each). Trimming cost V 3 bases and J 5 bases, with 20 bases left between them. Germline CDR1 is DFQATT and CDR2 is SNEGSKA (reference sequence). The CDR3 covers 15 residues. The CDR3 sequence is CSASLEKTPGHEQYF. DNA of the CDR3: TGCAGTGCTAGTTTGGAAAAGACTCCGGGGCACGAGCAGTACTTC.

To note about this clonotype: The CDR3 does not end in the conserved phenylalanine or tryptophan, so this is likely a read error. This chain joins TRBV7-6 and TRBJ1-1; no reliable D call. V lost 1 base to trimming and J lost 1 base, with 7 bases between them. Germline V gene sequence: CDR1 SGHVS, CDR2 FNYEAQ. The CDR3 has 14 amino acids. The CDR3 bases are TGTGCCAGCAGCTTAGTCGGGAGGAACACTGAAGCTTTCCTT. Protein sequence: CASSLVGRNTEAFL.

This clonotype turned up a few times. The chain joins TRBV5-6 to TRBJ1-3; perhaps TRBD1 as D (5 bases). This CDR3 has 14 residues. CDR1 SGHDT and CDR2 YYEEEE come from the germline V gene. V shed 5 bases and J shed 4 bases, with 13 bases lying between them. As DNA, the CDR3 is TGTGCCAGCAGTTCGGGACTCCCGGGAAACACCATATATTTT. Residues: CASSSGLPGNTIYF.

Concerning this clonotype: Likely a read error: the CDR3 ends without its conserved phenylalanine or tryptophan. This chain uses TRBV5-1 with TRBJ1-1; 8 positions agree with TRBD1. The CDR3 sequence is 14 residues long. The germline V gene has CDR1 SGHRS and CDR2 YFSETQ. The V segment lost 2 bases and the J segment 4 bases; nucleotides outside the gene matches: 4. The CDR3 reads CASSLRQGSTEAFL. As DNA, the CDR3 is TGCGCCAGCAGCTTACGACAGGGGAGCACTGAAGCTTTCTTG.

The chain recombines TRBV10-3 with TRBJ2-5, with D possibly matching TRBD1 (6 bases). This CDR3 region has 14 residues. Germline V lookup: CDR1 ENHRY, CDR2 SYGVKD. V lost 4 bases, J lost 4 bases, and 13 bases lay in between. The CDR3 spells CAISVGRGGETQYF. For the CDR3, the DNA is TGTGCCATCAGTGTGGGCAGGGGTGGAGAGACCCAGTACTTC.

This clonotype has more than one count but fewer than ten. This chain uses TRBV5-1 with TRBJ1-1; a weak D match, TRBD1 (5 bases). V dropped 4 bases and J dropped 7 bases, with 14 bases sitting between them. This CDR3 is built from 13 residues. The germline gives CDR1 SGHRS, CDR2 YFSETQ. This CDR3 reads CASSARQRYEAFF. The CDR3 DNA is TGCGCCAGCAGCGCCCGACAGCGCTATGAAGCTTTCTTT.

The table lists this clonotype with many counts. This chain uses TRBV6-5 with TRBJ1-4, with 9 positions matching TRBD1. Germline V lookup: CDR1 MNHEY, CDR2 SVGAGI. The CDR3 is 15 amino acids. Germline trimming cut 5 bases from V and 4 bases from J; bases unmatched to any gene: 5. The CDR3 nucleotides are TGTGCCAGCAGTATTACAGGGGGCGTTAATGAAAAACTGTTTTTT. Translated, it gives CASSITGGVNEKLFF.

The chain links TRBV3-1 to TRBJ1-5; unclear D gene. Trimming removed 1 base at V and 7 bases at J, with 11 bases between. Germline-derived CDR1 and CDR2 are LGHDT and YNNKEL (reference sequence). This CDR3 comprises 14 residues. The CDR3 bases are TGTGCCAGCAGCCAAGGGTTGGGGAGCCAGCCCCAGCATTTT. Translating it yields CASSQGLGSQPQHF. Looking up the rest from reference TRBV3-1 and TRBJ1-5 gives the full variable domain: DTAVSQTPKYLVTQMGNDKSIKCEQNLGHDTMYWYKQDSKKFLKIMFSYNNKELIINETVPNRFSPKSPDKAHLNLHINSLELGDSAVYFCASSQGLGSQPQHFGDGTRLSIL.

This sequence joins TRBV20-1 and TRBJ1-1, with 10 bases fitting TRBD1. Germline assignment: CDR1 DFQATT and CDR2 SNEGSKA (reference sequence). V lost 6 bases to trimming and J lost 4 bases; unmatched junction nucleotides: 8. The CDR3 is 14 amino acids. The DNA for the CDR3 is TGCAGTGCCTTCCCCGGGACAGGGGTCACTGAAGCTTTCTTT. Amino acid sequence: CSAFPGTGVTEAFF.

This clonotype was seen more than once but under ten times. A junction boundary mismatches the germline segment, possibly from a read error. This chain uses TRBV14 with TRBJ1-1; D may be TRBD1 (6 bases). Germline V gene lookup returns CDR1 SGHDN and CDR2 FVKESK. This CDR3 contains 14 residues. The CDR3 nucleotides read TGTACCAGCAGCGTGCCAGGGGTTGTGGCTGAAGCTTTCTTT. This codes for CTSSVPGVVAEAFF.

The table lists this clonotype with a few counts. The chain joins TRBV4-3 to TRBJ1-2; the D is unclear. The CDR3 runs to 14 residues. Germline V lookup: CDR1 LGHNA, CDR2 YSLEER. The V gene lost 1 base and the J gene lost 8 bases, with 14 bases spanning the gap. This CDR3 is CASSQAKWAGGYTF. The CDR3 nucleotides read TGCGCCAGCAGCCAAGCTAAGTGGGCGGGCGGCTACACCTTC.

This rearrangement joins TRBV4-1 to TRBJ1-1; D might be TRBD1 (6 bases). The germline V gene has CDR1 MGHRA and CDR2 YSYEKL. This CDR3 contains 17 residues. Trimming stripped 1 base from V and 1 base from J, with 16 bases between. CDR3 in DNA: TGCGCCAGCAGCCAAGTTCTCCGTTCAGGGGCGAACACTGAAGCTTTCTTT. Residues: CASSQVLRSGANTEAFF.

The count of this clonotype is one. This chain uses TRBV6-6 with TRBJ2-5; unclear D gene. CDR1 MNHNY and CDR2 SVGAGI come from the germline V gene (reference sequence). Trimming pared 5 bases from V and 0 bases from J, leaving 7 bases between. The CDR3 covers 13 residues. CDR3 region: CASSKRNQETQYF. In nucleotides, the CDR3 is TGTGCCAGCAGTAAACGGAACCAAGAGACCCAGTACTTC.

The CDR3 here is CASRGRDQPQHF. As DNA, the CDR3 is TGTGCGAGCAGGGGGAGGGATCAGCCCCAGCATTTT. J is TRBJ1-5 and V is TRBV19; 7 bases map to TRBD1. Germline assignment: CDR1 LNHDA and CDR2 SQIVND (reference sequence). CDR3 length: 12 residues.